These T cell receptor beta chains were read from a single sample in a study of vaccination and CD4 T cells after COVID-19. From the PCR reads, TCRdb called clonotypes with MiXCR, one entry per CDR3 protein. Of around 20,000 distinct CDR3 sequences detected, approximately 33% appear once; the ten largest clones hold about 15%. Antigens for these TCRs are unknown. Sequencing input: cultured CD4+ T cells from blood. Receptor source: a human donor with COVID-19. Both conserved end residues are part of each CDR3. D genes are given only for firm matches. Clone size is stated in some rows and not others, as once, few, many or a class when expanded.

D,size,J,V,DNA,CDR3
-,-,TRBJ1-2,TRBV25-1,TGTGCCAGCAGCAAACCCGGGTCACCGCATGGCTACACCTTC,CASSKPGSPHGYTF
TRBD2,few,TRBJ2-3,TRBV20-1,TGCAGTGCTGAGCCGCTACTAGCGGGGGGAATAGGAGATACGCAGTATTTT,CSAEPLLAGGIGDTQYF
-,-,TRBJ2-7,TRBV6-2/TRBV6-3,TGTGCCAGCAGTTACTCCCTGACACTTGCCTTCGACGAGCAGTACTTC,CASSYSLTLAFDEQYF
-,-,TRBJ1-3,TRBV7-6,TGTGCCAGCAGCTTAGTAGTAGGGGCTGGAAACACCATATATTTT,CASSLVVGAGNTIYF
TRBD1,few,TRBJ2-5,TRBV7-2,TGTGCCAGCAGCCGGGACAGCCAAGAGACCCAGTACTTC,CASSRDSQETQYF
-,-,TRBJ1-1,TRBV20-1,TGCAGTGCCAGCCCCGAAGCTTTCTTT,CSASPEAFF
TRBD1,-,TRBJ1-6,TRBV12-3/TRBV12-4,TGTGCCAGCAGGGGGACAGAGTATTCACCCCTCCACTTT,CASRGTEYSPLHF
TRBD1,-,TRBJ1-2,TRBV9,TGTGCCAGCAGCCAAGGGGGCGCCGGCTATGGCTACACCTTC,CASSQGGAGYGYTF
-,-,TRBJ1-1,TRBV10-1,TGCGCCAGCAGTGAGGGCCGACTGCAGAACACTGAAGCTTTCTTT,CASSEGRLQNTEAFF
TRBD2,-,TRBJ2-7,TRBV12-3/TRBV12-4,TGTGCCAGCAGTTCCCCTTTGAGCGGGGGGGTCCTACACAACTCCTACGAGCAGTACTTC,CASSSPLSGGVLHNSYEQYF
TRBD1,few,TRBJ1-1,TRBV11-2,TGTGCCAGCAGCTTAGATCTGGTCCTGGACAGGGGAAACACTGAAGCTTTCTTT,CASSLDLVLDRGNTEAFF
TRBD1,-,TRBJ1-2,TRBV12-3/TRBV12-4,TGTGCCAGCAGTCCGGGACAGAAGGGTGGCTACACCTTC,CASSPGQKGGYTF
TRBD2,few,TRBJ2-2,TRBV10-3,TGTGCCATCACCGGCGGCGGGGGGGCCTCAGGGGAGCTGTTTTTT,CAITGGGGASGELFF
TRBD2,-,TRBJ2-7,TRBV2,TGTGCCAGCAGTGTTAAGCGGGGGCGGGACGAGCAGTACTTC,CASSVKRGRDEQYF
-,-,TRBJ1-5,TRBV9,TGTGCCAGCAGCGAAACCAACAGAGCCGATCAGCCCCAGCATTTT,CASSETNRADQPQHF
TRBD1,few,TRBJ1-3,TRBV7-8,TGTGCCAGCAGCTTGGGACAGGCGCGCTCTGGAAACACCATATATTTT,CASSLGQARSGNTIYF
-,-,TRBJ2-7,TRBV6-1,TGTGCCAGCAGTAAAACCGGGACAGGGTCGGGGGGGGAGCAGTACTTC,CASSKTGTGSGGEQYF
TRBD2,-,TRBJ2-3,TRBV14,TGTGCCAGCAACCCAGCGGGGGGGACAGATACGCAGTATTTT,CASNPAGGTDTQYF
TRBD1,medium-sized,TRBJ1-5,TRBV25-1,TGTGCCAGCAGTGACGTCCCGGGACAGGTTACTAGCAATCAGCCCCAGCATTTT,CASSDVPGQVTSNQPQHF
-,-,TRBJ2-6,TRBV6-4,TGTGCCAGCAGTGAACAGGGTCCTGGGGCCAACGTCCTGACTTTC,CASSEQGPGANVLTF
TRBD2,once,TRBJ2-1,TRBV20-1,TGCAGTGCTAGTGAGGGAGGGGAGCAGTTCTTC,CSASEGGEQFF
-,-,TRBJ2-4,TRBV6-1,TGTGCCAGCAGTGCTGGGGGTTTTTTGGGGAACATTCAGTACTTC,CASSAGGFLGNIQYF
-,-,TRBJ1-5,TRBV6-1,TGTGCCAGCAGTCCAGATCAGCCCCAGCATTTT,CASSPDQPQHF
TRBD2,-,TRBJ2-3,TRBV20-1,TGCAGTGCTCGGGGGGGGACAGATACGCAGTATTTT,CSARGGTDTQYF
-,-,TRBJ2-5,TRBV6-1,TGTGCCAGCAGCCCCCGTATGGGGAGCAGCCAAGAGACCCAGTACTTC,CASSPRMGSSQETQYF
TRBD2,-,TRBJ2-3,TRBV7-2,TGTGCCAGCAGCTTATACGGGGGGGGGTCAGATACGCAGTATTTT,CASSLYGGGSDTQYF
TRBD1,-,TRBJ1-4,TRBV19,TGTGCCAGTAGCGTTAACAGGGGTAGAGTCGAAAAACTGTTTTTT,CASSVNRGRVEKLFF
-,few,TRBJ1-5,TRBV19,TGTGCCAGTAGACCCTCGGGCCGGTCTAGCAATCAGCCCCAGCATTTT,CASRPSGRSSNQPQHF
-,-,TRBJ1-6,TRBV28,TGTGCCAGCGGGTATTCACCCCTCCACTTT,CASGYSPLHF
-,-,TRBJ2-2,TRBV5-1,TGCGCCAGCAGCTTCGAGGGGGTTGTCACCGGGGAGCTGTTTTTT,CASSFEGVVTGELFF
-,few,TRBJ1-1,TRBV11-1,TGTGCCAGCAGCTTAGGGTTCGGGGGTCGAATAGCTGAAGCTTTCTTT,CASSLGFGGRIAEAFF
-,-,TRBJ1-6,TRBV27,TGTGCCAGCGGACTAAGGCGCCGGGACTCAGATTCACCCCTCCACTTT,CASGLRRRDSDSPLHF
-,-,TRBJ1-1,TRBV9,TGTGCCAGCAGCGTAGATACAGGACCGAACACTGAAGCTTTCTTT,CASSVDTGPNTEAFF
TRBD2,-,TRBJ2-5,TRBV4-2,TGTGCCAGCAGCTATCTAGCGGGGGGGCTGGAGACCCAGTACTTC,CASSYLAGGLETQYF
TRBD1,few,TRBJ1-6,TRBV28,TGTGCCAGCACCACCTTAGACAGGGAAAATTCACCCCTCCACTTT,CASTTLDRENSPLHF
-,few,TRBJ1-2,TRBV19,TGTGCCAGTAGTGGCCGGGACAAAGGTAGCTATGGCTACACCTTC,CASSGRDKGSYGYTF
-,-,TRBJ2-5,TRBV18,TGTGCCAGCTCATCGGCAGAAGAGACCCAGTACTTC,CASSSAEETQYF
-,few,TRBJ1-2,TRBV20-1,TGCAGTGCTCAAACCGGTGCGGGGAGGGCCGGCTACACCTTC,CSAQTGAGRAGYTF
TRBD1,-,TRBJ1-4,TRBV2,TGTGCCAGTAACCGGGACAGCCGAGGGAAACTGTTTTTT,CASNRDSRGKLFF
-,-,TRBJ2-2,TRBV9,TGTGCCAGCAGCGCCCAGGGGGGGGCCACCGGGGAGCTGTTTTTT,CASSAQGGATGELFF
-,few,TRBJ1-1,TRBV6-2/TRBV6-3,TGTGCCAGCAGTTACTCGAGAGGCTCTGAAGCTTTCTTT,CASSYSRGSEAFF
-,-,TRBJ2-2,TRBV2,TGTGCCAGCAACCTCCGGACAGAAAACACCGGGGAGCTGTTTTTT,CASNLRTENTGELFF
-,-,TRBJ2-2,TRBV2,TGTGCCAGCAGTGTATCACAGGGAGCCACCGGGGAGCTGTTTTTT,CASSVSQGATGELFF
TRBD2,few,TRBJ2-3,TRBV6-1,TGTGCCAGCAGTGGATCGGGGGGGGAATACACAGATACGCAGTATTTT,CASSGSGGEYTDTQYF
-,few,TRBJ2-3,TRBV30,TGTGCCTGGATTCCCAGGGGCACAGATACGCAGTATTTT,CAWIPRGTDTQYF
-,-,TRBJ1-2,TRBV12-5,TGTGCTAGTGCTCCTGACTCCCTCACTGGCTACACCTTC,CASAPDSLTGYTF
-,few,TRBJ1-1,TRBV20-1,TGCAGTGCTAGACCCCCCGGTGGACAGAGTGAAGCTTTCTTT,CSARPPGGQSEAFF
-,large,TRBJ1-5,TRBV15,TGTGCCACCAGCAGCGGGGAGGACCTCGGCAAGCCCCAGCATTTT,CATSSGEDLGKPQHF
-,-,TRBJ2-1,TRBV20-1,TGCAGTGGTACAGGGCAACTTGCCGCGGCATACAATGAGCAGTTCTTC,CSGTGQLAAAYNEQFF
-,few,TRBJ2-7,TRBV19,TGTGCCAGTAGTACTTGGGACGGGAGCTCCTACGAGCAGTACTTC,CASSTWDGSSYEQYF
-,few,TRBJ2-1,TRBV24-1,TGTGCCACCAGTGATTCGGCTAGTAATCGTTATGAGCAGTTCTTC,CATSDSASNRYEQFF
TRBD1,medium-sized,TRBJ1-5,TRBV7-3,TGTGCCAGCAGCCCCTCAGGGGGAAATCAGCCCCAGCATTTT,CASSPSGGNQPQHF
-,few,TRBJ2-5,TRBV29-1,TGCAGCTATACACGGGAGACCCAGTACTTC,CSYTRETQYF
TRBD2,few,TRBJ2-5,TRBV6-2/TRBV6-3,TGTGCCAGTAGTCGGGCAGCTAGCGGGTGGCAAGAGACCCAGTACTTC,CASSRAASGWQETQYF
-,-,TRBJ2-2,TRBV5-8,TGTGCCAGCAGCACCGGGACGTCGAACACCGGGGAGCTGTTTTTT,CASSTGTSNTGELFF